This T cell receptor (beta chain) appears in the sequencing data of a study of blood T cells in healthy people across ages (dated by TCRdb to 2015 to 2017). Notes on the research overall: In model experiments, template switching captured about one uniquely barcoded TCR beta cDNA molecule for every two T cells. Four age groups were formed from the donors: young (average about 15 years), middle-aged (just under 40), aged (approximately 60) and long-lived (less than 85). The study measured age-related changes in TCR beta repertoire diversity using deep sequencing normalized with unique cDNA molecular identifiers. Donors of different ages were randomly distributed across sequencing lanes to avoid experimental bias. For two donors (one aged 18 to 30 and one aged 80 or older), the study analyzed two additional independent replicas of 1 million unique cDNA reads from the same blood draw.

Points the paper makes about the study in general: Compared with the aged group, more naive CD4+ T cells, fewer expanded clones and increased TCR diversity were shown by the long-lived group, suggesting age selection. Because the CMV infection status of the donors was unknown, age-related changes in expanded clonotypes may potentially have been confounded. Because profiling used bulk unsorted PBMCs, naive and antigen-experienced compartments could not be compared conclusively. As age increased, observed TCR beta diversity per million T cells dropped in a roughly linear way, and a significant reduction was already evident by age around 41. A strong correlation was found between observed TCR beta diversity and the percentage of naive T cells measured by flow cytometry. Total diversity estimates from one million sequenced T cells were considered lower bounds and underestimates.

The method behind the library was 5' RACE. Sequencing instrument: Illumina HiSeq 2500. A second about 6 to 11 cycle PCR used a sample-barcoded 5' primer and a J-beta primer mix. Each TCR beta cDNA molecule received a unique molecular identifier from a template-switch 5' adaptor carrying 12 random nucleotides. At least 3 million CDR3-containing paired-end reads were obtained from each sample. First-strand cDNA synthesis was performed from all RNA using the Mint cDNA synthesis kit, with priming by a TRBC-specific oligonucleotide. Following uracil-DNA glycosylase treatment, a first 18-cycle PCR with universal primers M1SS and BC2_uni_R was performed on all cDNA. On the authors' methods: For normalization, 1 million high-quality reads, each with a distinct molecular identifier, were randomly selected from each sample. Reads with shared molecular identifiers were discarded instead of being binned into consensus sequences. MiTCR, set to a Q25 quality threshold and the strictest error-elimination algorithm, was used for CDR3 identification, clonotype clustering and error correction. A nonparametric unseen species model using Euler transformation provided a lower-bound estimate of total TCR beta diversity. TCRdb's own reprocessing of the public reads used fastp at Q25 and MiXCR and kept productive beta chains. When rows share a CDR3 protein, they turn into one entry using the most common DNA and genes. TCRdb's processing, not the study's, gives the V and J calls here. The sample table shows some 1.7 million distinct CDR3 sequences, and over 25% are seen once. The ten most abundant clones make up over 7% of the sample.

The CDR3, from cysteine to phenylalanine, totals 15 residues. CDR3 DNA only is kept here, 45 bases in frame from base 1. Deletion took 4 bases off V and 3 bases off J, with a span of 12 bases between the germline ends. CDR1 and CDR2 (SGHTA, FQGNSA) derive from the germline V gene. Of note for this clonotype: Its recognized antigen is unknown. Base qualities are missing; no much larger clone stands one base away.

The donors were roughly 39 Caucasian individuals from Russia, aged roughly 6 to 100 years, who were systemically healthy. Around 10 milliliters of peripheral blood were drawn from each donor into EDTA-treated Vacutainer tubes. Ficoll-Paque density-gradient centrifugation was used to isolate PBMCs, with at least 6.5 million obtained per sample. Total RNA, at least 5 micrograms per sample, was extracted from PBMCs with Trizol reagent. For every donor, flow cytometry on a PBMC aliquot measured the percentage of naive CD45RAhigh/CD27high T cells. The sequence joins TRBV7-2 to TRBJ1-4; the D gene assignment is ambiguous. The TCR sequence derives from a woman aged 25-40 years in good health. Source material: blood. The CDR3 is CASSSTRGANEKLFF. The DNA reads as follows: TGTGCCAGCAGCTCCACTCGGGGAGCTAATGAAAAACTGTTTTTT.